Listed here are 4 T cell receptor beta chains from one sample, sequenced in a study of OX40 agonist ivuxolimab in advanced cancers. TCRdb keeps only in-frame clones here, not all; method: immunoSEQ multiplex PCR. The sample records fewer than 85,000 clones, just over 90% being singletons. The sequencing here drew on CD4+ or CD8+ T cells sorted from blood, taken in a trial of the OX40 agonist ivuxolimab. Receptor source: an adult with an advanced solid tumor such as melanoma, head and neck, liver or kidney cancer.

The CDR3 DNA reads TGTGCCAGCAGCTTATACCCCGCCCCTAGCACAGATACGCAGTATTTT. Amino acid sequence: CASSLYPAPSTDTQYF. The V gene is TRBV7-2, the J gene TRBJ2-3; D uncertain. Trimming removed 2 bases at V and 0 bases at J, with 12 bases between. CDR1 SGHTA and CDR2 FQGNSA come from the germline V gene. This CDR3 is built from 16 residues.

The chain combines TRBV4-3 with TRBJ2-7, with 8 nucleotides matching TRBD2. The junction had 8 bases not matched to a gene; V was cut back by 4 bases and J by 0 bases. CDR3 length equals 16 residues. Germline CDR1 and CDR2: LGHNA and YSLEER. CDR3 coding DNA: TGCGCCAGCAGCCGAGGAGCGGGGGAGTACTCCTACGAGCAGTACTTC. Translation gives CASSRGAGEYSYEQYF.

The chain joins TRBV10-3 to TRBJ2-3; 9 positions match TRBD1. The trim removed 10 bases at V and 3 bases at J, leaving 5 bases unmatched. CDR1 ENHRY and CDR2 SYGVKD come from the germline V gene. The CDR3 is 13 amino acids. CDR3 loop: CATVQGATDTQYF. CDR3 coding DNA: TGTGCCACCGTACAGGGGGCAACAGATACGCAGTATTTT.

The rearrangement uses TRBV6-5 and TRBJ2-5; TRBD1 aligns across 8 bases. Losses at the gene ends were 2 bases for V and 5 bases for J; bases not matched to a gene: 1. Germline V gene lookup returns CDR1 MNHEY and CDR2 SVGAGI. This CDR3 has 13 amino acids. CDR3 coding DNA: TGTGCCAGCAGTTACGGGACAGGCGAGACCCAGTACTTC. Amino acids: CASSYGTGETQYF.